The next 17 T cell receptor beta chains were all read from a single sample in a study of cytomegalovirus exposure and HLA in healthy donors (dated by TCRdb to 2017 to 2019). Library construction relied on the immunoSEQ multiplex PCR assay. The multiplex PCR relied on a mix of 60 forward primers for TCR Vbeta segments and 13 reverse primers for TCR Jbeta segments. TCRdb mirrors the immuneACCESS table, restricted to in-frame sequences. Some clones are absent from its copies; in checked studies, under half trace to an unresolved V gene, and the reason for the others is unknown. The sample profile shows about 140,000 clones; around 80% of them were found once. The ten largest clones add up to 3.3% of the sample. Sequencing was carried out using PBMCs. All receptors derive from a man aged 40-49 years in good health and CMV-seronegative.

The chain has TRBV10-1 and TRBJ2-1, with 12 positions matching TRBD2. With 2 bases clipped from V and 0 bases from J, the junction kept 5 bases outside the gene matches. In germline, CDR1 is WNHNN, CDR2 SYGVQD (reference sequence). The CDR3 spans 18 residues. In nucleotides, the CDR3 is TGCGCCAGCAGTGAGGGACTAGCGGGGAAGAGCTCCTACAATGAGCAGTTCTTC. Amino acid sequence: CASSEGLAGKSSYNEQFF.

This clone occurred a few times. The CDR3 here is CAISESIAGGGTGELFF. CDR3 nucleotide sequence: TGTGCCATCAGTGAGTCGATAGCGGGGGGAGGCACCGGGGAGCTGTTTTTT. This rearrangement joins TRBV10-3 to TRBJ2-2; 10 bases agree with TRBD2. V was pared by 0 bases and J by 4 bases, with 5 bases of the junction left unmatched. The CDR3 has 17 residues. In germline, CDR1 is ENHRY, CDR2 SYGVKD.

V usage is TRBV4-1 and J usage is TRBJ2-3, with TRBD2 matching 12 bases. The J segment lost 6 bases and the V segment lost 3 bases, leaving 10 bases of the junction unmatched. This CDR3 region has 17 residues. CDR1 and CDR2 (germline): MGHRA, YSYEKL. This CDR3 reads CASSHGGLAGPWDTQYF. The CDR3 region has the DNA TGCGCCAGCAGCCATGGAGGACTAGCGGGACCCTGGGATACGCAGTATTTT.

This rearrangement joins TRBV25-1 to TRBJ2-1; D not resolved. V was pared by 5 bases and J by 2 bases, with 13 bases between. Germline V lookup: CDR1 MGHDK, CDR2 SYGVNS. The CDR3 contains 15 residues. CDR3 region: CASSPNSFTYNEQFF. The CDR3 region has the DNA TGTGCCAGCAGTCCAAACTCTTTTACCTACAATGAGCAGTTCTTC.

V and J are TRBV4-1 and TRBJ2-1; tentative D call: TRBD1 (5 bases). CDR1 is MGHRA, CDR2 YSYEKL, per germline. The CDR3 sequence is 14 residues long. With 0 bases removed from V and 7 bases from J, the gap between germline ends came to 10 bases. This CDR3 is CASSQERGGNEQFF. The CDR3 DNA reads as TGCGCCAGCAGCCAAGAAAGGGGTGGGAATGAGCAGTTCTTC.

This CDR3 reads CASARTSGGPSSYNEQFF. CDR3 in DNA: TGTGCCAGCGCCCGGACTAGCGGGGGGCCAAGCTCCTACAATGAGCAGTTCTTC. The V and J genes are TRBV2 and TRBJ2-1, with TRBD2 matching over 14 bases. The CDR3 length is 18 residues. The V gene end was trimmed by 8 bases and the J gene end by 0 bases; junction bases not matched to a gene: 9. Germline lookup yields CDR1 SNHLY and CDR2 FYNNEI. The variable domain in full, completed from reference TRBV2 and TRBJ2-1, reads EPEVTQTPSHQVTQMGQEVILRCVPISNHLYFYWYRQILGQKVEFLVSFYNNEISEKSEIFDDQFSVERPDGSNFTLKIRSTKLEDSAMYFCASARTSGGPSSYNEQFFGPGTRLTVL.

Only a few counts were recorded for this clone. The chain employs TRBV5-6 and TRBJ2-7; TRBD1 matches at 9 bases. J gave up 0 bases and V 5 bases, and 6 bases lay outside the gene matches. In germline, CDR1 is SGHDT, CDR2 YYEEEE. The CDR3 is 15 residues long. In nucleotides, the CDR3 is TGTGCCAGCAGTTCGGGACAGGGAATCTCCTACGAGCAGTACTTC. This gives the protein CASSSGQGISYEQYF.

J is TRBJ1-2 and V is TRBV28; TRBD1 is a possible D gene (5 bases). Trimming took 8 bases from V and 4 from J, leaving 8 bases between them. Germline CDR1 MDHEN, CDR2 SYDVKM. The CDR3 runs 11 residues. The CDR3 region is CASQTVYGYTF. As DNA, the CDR3 is TGTGCCAGCCAGACAGTCTATGGCTACACCTTC.

V gene TRBV10-3 combines with J gene TRBJ1-1, with a possible D match to TRBD1 (6 bases). The germline V and J ends were trimmed by 1 base and 3 bases, with 12 bases remaining between them. The CDR3 contains 15 residues. CDR1 is ENHRY, CDR2 SYGVKD, per germline. The CDR3 bases are TGTGCCATCAGTGAGTGGGGGGGCCAGGACACTGAAGCTTTCTTT. Its translation: CAISEWGGQDTEAFF.

This sequence joins TRBV6-5 and TRBJ1-5, with D perhaps TRBD1 (6 bases). This CDR3 is 15 amino acids long. Deletions cut 6 bases from V and 4 bases from J, with 16 bases between. Per germline, CDR1 MNHEY and CDR2 SVGAGI. DNA for the CDR3: TGTGCCAGCAGCGACCGGGACACCTTAAATCAGCCCCAGCATTTT. Protein sequence: CASSDRDTLNQPQHF.

This clone was picked up a small number of times. The chain combines TRBV6-5 with TRBJ2-3, with 13 positions matching TRBD2. CDR3 length equals 15 residues. V dropped 2 bases and J dropped 4; count of bases not matched to a gene: 0. Per the germline V gene, CDR1 is MNHEY and CDR2 is SVGAGI. The CDR3 nucleotides read TGTGCCAGCAGTTACACTAGCGGGGGGGCAGATACGCAGTATTTT. Translation gives CASSYTSGGADTQYF.

The rearrangement joins TRBV12-5 to TRBJ1-6; D is undetermined. The V gene's germline CDR1 is LGHNT and CDR2 FRNRAP. Trimming pared 1 base from V and 0 bases from J, leaving 4 bases between. The CDR3 sequence is 15 residues long. The CDR3 spells CASGLGSSYNSPLHF. CDR3 sequence (DNA): TGTGCTAGTGGTTTGGGGAGCTCCTATAATTCACCCCTCCACTTT.

The CDR3 here is CASSLGITGNTEAFF. CDR3 sequence (DNA): TGCGCCAGCAGCTTGGGAATTACAGGGAACACTGAAGCTTTCTTT. The V call is TRBV5-1, the J call TRBJ1-1; the D gene is possibly TRBD1 (5 bases). CDR1 is SGHRS and CDR2 is YFSETQ in the germline V gene. The length of the CDR3 is 15 residues. Trimming took 0 bases from V and 1 from J, leaving 10 bases between them. Using reference TRBV5-1 and TRBJ1-1 for the parts outside the CDR3, the full variable domain is KAGVTQTPRYLIKTRGQQVTLSCSPISGHRSVSWYQQTPGQGLQFLFEYFSETQRNKGNFPGRFSGRQFSNSRSEMNVSTLELGDSALYLCASSLGITGNTEAFFGQGTRLTVV.

The V and J genes are TRBV4-1 and TRBJ2-3, with D perhaps TRBD2 (6 bases). Germline V CDR1 and CDR2: MGHRA, YSYEKL. The CDR3 consists of 16 residues. The germline V and J ends were trimmed by 0 bases and 5 bases, with 15 bases remaining between them. The CDR3 nucleotides read TGCGCCAGCAGCCAAGAGGAGGGGAGTGAGGAAGATACGCAGTATTTT. Protein: CASSQEEGSEEDTQYF.

The chain is built from TRBV7-2 and TRBJ2-3; a possible D gene is TRBD1 (5 bases). Trimming removed 0 bases at V and 2 bases at J, with 9 bases between. CDR1 is SGHTA and CDR2 is FQGNSA in the germline V gene. The CDR3 is 15 residues long. DNA for the CDR3: TGTGCCAGCAGCTTAGCTGCAGGGCCCACAGATACGCAGTATTTT. It yields the protein CASSLAAGPTDTQYF.

The rearrangement uses TRBV5-5 and TRBJ1-2; 7 bases agree with TRBD1. The CDR3 covers 15 residues. Trimming at V came to 5 bases and at J to 1 base, leaving 8 bases not matched to a gene. Per germline, CDR1 SGHKS and CDR2 YYEKEE (reference sequence). In nucleotides, the CDR3 is TGTGCCAGCAGGGGCCGGGACAGCGATAACTATGGCTACACCTTC. This sequence encodes CASRGRDSDNYGYTF.

The chain uses TRBV7-2 and TRBJ2-3; D call uncertain. Trimming removed 5 bases at V and 5 bases at J, with 17 bases between. The CDR3 is made up of 15 amino acids. The germline V gene has CDR1 SGHTA and CDR2 FQGNSA. The chain's CDR3 is CASSPHLRVIDTQYF. CDR3 in DNA: TGTGCCAGCAGCCCGCACCTCCGGGTTATAGATACGCAGTATTTT. Drawing the rest from reference TRBV7-2 and TRBJ2-3, the complete variable domain is GAGVSQSPSNKVTEKGKDVELRCDPISGHTALYWYRQSLGQGLEFLIYFQGNSAPDKSGLPSDRFSAERTGGSVSTLTIQRTQQEDSAVYLCASSPHLRVIDTQYFGPGTRLTVL.